The source of this TCR beta chain is a study of cytomegalovirus exposure and HLA in healthy donors. About the research overall: Earlier sequencing of about 200 million T cells yielded around 100 million unique TCR beta sequences. Whole-study findings and limits: Per a prior analysis, the majority of TCR beta V segments were productive roughly 90% or roughly 30% of the time.

Researchers ran the PCR with 60 Vbeta and 13 Jbeta primers. Sequencing used immunoSEQ multiplex PCR; TCRdb keeps in-frame clones, though not all of them. The sample carries roughly 100,000 clones, around 70% recorded once. V was clipped by 6 bases and J by 1 base, with 7 bases between them. CDR1 is KGHSH and CDR2 is LQKENI in the germline V gene. This CDR3 contains 12 residues. Donors had nominal health at sampling but likely had unrecorded immune exposures. With respect to this clone: What it binds is not known. This sample also contains other DNA sequences that code for the same CDR3.

The V call is TRBV18, the J call TRBJ2-7; the D is unclear. The sequenced sample consisted of PBMCs. This clonotype was sampled from a man aged 35 to 55 in good health and CMV-seropositive. CDR3 bases: TGTGCCAGCTCTCCCCCTTCCTACGAGCAGTACTTC. Amino acid sequence: CASSPPSYEQYF. The variable domain in full, completed from reference TRBV18 and TRBJ2-7, reads NAGVMQNPRHLVRRRGQEARLRCSPMKGHSHVYWYRQLPEEGLKFMVYLQKENIIDESGMPKERFSAEFPKEGPSILRIQQVVRGDSAAYFCASSPPSYEQYFGPGTRLTVT.